A single sample is the source of the 23 T cell receptor beta chains below, sequenced in a study of blood T cell repertoires in COVID-19. Using immunoSEQ multiplex PCR, the repertoire was profiled, and TCRdb retains in-frame clones only, with some absent. This table holds approximately 220,000 clones, 85% found once. The sequencing sample was made of PBMCs or T cells enriched from blood (not recorded which). The receptors here all came from a man in his forties or fifties who had recovered from COVID-19.

The count of this clone is one. The chain links TRBV12-3 or TRBV12-4 to TRBJ2-7; D call uncertain. The CDR3 loop spans 12 amino acids. Deletions cut 4 bases from V and 5 bases from J, with 9 bases between. The CDR3 region has the DNA TGTGCCAGCAGTTCCCTGTCAGACGAGCAGTACTTC. This encodes CASSSLSDEQYF.

The J gene is TRBJ1-1, the V gene TRBV6-5; D gene ambiguous. This CDR3 comprises 15 residues. V was pared by 4 bases and J by 0 bases, with 12 bases between. The germline V gene encodes CDR1 MNHEY and CDR2 SVGAGI. CDR3: CASSSPTRMNTEAFF. DNA of the CDR3: TGTGCCAGCAGTTCTCCGACACGTATGAACACTGAAGCTTTCTTT.

The gene calls are TRBV5-4 and TRBJ2-1; D is perhaps TRBD2 (5 bases). Trimming left V 4 bases short and J 4 bases short, with 9 bases between. CDR1 and CDR2 from the germline V gene are SGHNT and YYREEE (reference sequence). CDR3 length: 13 amino acids. The CDR3 DNA is TGTGCCAGCAGCCAGGACTGGTACAATGAGCAGTTCTTC. Encoded protein: CASSQDWYNEQFF.

There are a few counts of this clone. The chain links TRBV5-1 to TRBJ1-3; 7 nucleotides match TRBD1. Germline V gives CDR1 SGHRS, CDR2 YFSETQ. The CDR3 contains 15 residues. V was clipped by 2 bases and J by 0 bases; unmatched bases: 2. The CDR3 region has the DNA TGCGCCAGCAGCTTAGGGACAGTCTCTGGAAACACCATATATTTT. Amino acids: CASSLGTVSGNTIYF.

The chain employs TRBV30 and TRBJ1-2; 8 bases align to TRBD1. V gave up 5 bases and J gave up 2 bases; unmatched junction bases: 4. CDR3 size: 13 residues. Germline lookup yields CDR1 GTSNPN and CDR2 SVGIG (reference sequence). CDR3 protein: CAWGDRTNYGYTF. The CDR3 coding sequence is TGTGCCTGGGGGGACAGGACCAACTATGGCTACACCTTC. Looking up the rest from reference TRBV30 and TRBJ1-2 gives the full variable domain: SQTIHQWPATLVQPVGSPLSLECTVEGTSNPNLYWYRQAAGRGLQLLFYSVGIGQISSEVPQNLSASRPQDRQFILSSKKLLLSDSGFYLCAWGDRTNYGYTFGSGTRLTVV.

In DNA, the CDR3 is TGCAGCGTTGTAATGGGCGGAGGGGAGCAGTACTTC. Encoded protein: CSVVMGGGEQYF. The gene calls are TRBV29-1 and TRBJ2-7; weak D call: TRBD2 (6 bases). Germline V gives CDR1 SQVTM, CDR2 ANQGSEA. Trimming left V 4 bases short and J 7 bases short, with 14 bases between. CDR3 length: 12 amino acids.

The chain couples TRBV18 to TRBJ2-3; 11 bases fit TRBD2. Trimming cost V 2 bases and J 4 bases; bases outside gene matches: 14. The CDR3 runs 19 residues. Germline V gene data show CDR1 as KGHSH and CDR2 as LQKENI. CDR3: CASSPGLTSGRTIADTQYF. In nucleotides, the CDR3 is TGTGCCAGCTCACCAGGATTAACTAGCGGGAGAACGATCGCAGATACGCAGTATTTT.

This rearrangement joins TRBV7-9 to TRBJ2-7; D is ambiguous. Trimming took 2 bases from V and 0 from J, leaving 14 bases between them. The CDR3 runs 16 residues. Germline CDR1 reads SEHNR; CDR2 reads FQNEAQ (reference sequence). CDR3 in DNA: TGTGCCAGCAGCTTAATCGGCAGTCCTAGCTCCTACGAGCAGTACTTC. Protein product: CASSLIGSPSSYEQYF.

The V call is TRBV5-1, the J call TRBJ2-2, with 9 bases aligning to TRBD1. Germline CDR1 and CDR2: SGHRS and YFSETQ. The J segment lost 3 bases and the V segment lost 4 bases, leaving 4 bases of the junction unmatched. This CDR3 contains 15 residues. For the CDR3, the DNA is TGCGCCAGCAGCCCGGACAGGGGTTACACCGGGGAGCTGTTTTTT. The encoded protein is CASSPDRGYTGELFF.

This chain connects TRBV6-2 or TRBV6-3 to TRBJ2-1; D not certain. V lost 2 bases and J lost 7, with 6 bases in between. Germline V gene sequence: CDR1 MNHEY, CDR2 SVGEGT. This CDR3 is 12 amino acids long. The CDR3 DNA reads as TGTGCCAGCAGTTACGTCCCTAATGAGCAGTTCTTC. This encodes CASSYVPNEQFF.

The chain uses TRBV19 and TRBJ1-5, with 7 bases lining up with TRBD1. This CDR3 has 15 amino acids. The trim removed 10 bases at V and 0 bases at J, leaving 9 bases unmatched. In germline, CDR1 is LNHDA, CDR2 SQIVND (reference sequence). The CDR3 nucleotides are TGTGCCACCGCCCGGGACAGAGATAGCAATCAGCCCCAGCATTTT. It yields the protein CATARDRDSNQPQHF.

V usage is TRBV18 and J usage is TRBJ2-7, with D perhaps TRBD2 (6 bases). CDR3 length: 15 amino acids. Germline V lookup: CDR1 KGHSH, CDR2 LQKENI. Deletions cut 6 bases from V and 12 bases from J, with 27 bases between. CDR3 DNA: TGTGCCAGCTCCCTAACCGGGACTGACGCAATTAGCCTGTACTTC. Protein: CASSLTGTDAISLYF.

The rearrangement links TRBV10-3 to TRBJ1-6, with D possibly being TRBD1 (6 bases). Germline V gene data show CDR1 as ENHRY and CDR2 as SYGVKD. The CDR3 has 14 residues. V lost 5 bases, J lost 6 bases, and 11 bases lay in between. DNA of the CDR3: TGTGCCATCAGTCCCGGGACAATTAATTCACCCCTCCACTTT. It translates to CAISPGTINSPLHF.

The gene calls are TRBV11-2 and TRBJ2-3; maybe TRBD2 (6 bases). The ends were cut back, 4 bases at V and 5 bases at J, with 19 bases in the middle. The CDR3 runs 16 residues. Germline V gives CDR1 SGHAT, CDR2 FQNNGV. The CDR3 protein is CASSYGPGLTQDTQYF. Written as DNA, the CDR3 is TGTGCCAGCAGCTACGGGCCGGGACTTACCCAAGATACGCAGTATTTT.

The V gene is TRBV4-1, the J gene TRBJ2-1, with a weak D call TRBD1 (5 bases). The germline V gene encodes CDR1 MGHRA and CDR2 YSYEKL. The CDR3 totals 13 residues. Trimming pared 4 bases from V and 5 bases from J, leaving 9 bases between. Written as DNA, the CDR3 is TGCGCCAGCAGCCCCGAGACAGACAATGAGCAGTTCTTC. Encoded protein: CASSPETDNEQFF.

The V and J genes are TRBV28 and TRBJ1-1; TRBD1 aligns across 10 bases. CDR1 is MDHEN and CDR2 is SYDVKM in the germline V gene. V was pared by 2 bases and J by 2 bases, with 5 bases of the junction left unmatched. This CDR3 comprises 16 residues. The CDR3, as DNA: TGTGCCAGCAGTTTAGGACAGGGGGTTCCAAACACTGAAGCTTTCTTT. Residues: CASSLGQGVPNTEAFF.

This clone was found once. The V gene is TRBV6-5, the J gene TRBJ2-7, with 8 bases matching TRBD2. The CDR3 extends over 14 amino acids. V lost 6 bases and J lost 3; bases outside the gene matches: 7. Per the germline V gene, CDR1 is MNHEY and CDR2 is SVGAGI. The CDR3 protein is CASSPGRGGYEQYF. In DNA, the CDR3 is TGTGCCAGCAGCCCCGGGAGGGGGGGCTACGAGCAGTACTTC.

V is TRBV7-2 and J is TRBJ1-2; the match to TRBD1 covers 7 bases. Germline V lookup: CDR1 SGHTA, CDR2 FQGNSA. V was pared by 5 bases and J by 5 bases, with 20 bases of the junction left unmatched. CDR3 length equals 18 residues. The CDR3 sequence: CASSPWGVGDRRNYGYTF. The DNA of the CDR3 is TGTGCCAGCAGCCCCTGGGGGGTTGGGGACAGAAGGAATTATGGCTACACCTTC.

This clone was detected only once. The chain employs TRBV4-1 and TRBJ2-3; 7 bases are a match to TRBD2. The CDR3 spans 17 residues. J gave up 0 bases and V 6 bases, and 12 bases lay outside the gene matches. Per the germline V gene, CDR1 is MGHRA and CDR2 is YSYEKL. The CDR3 region has the DNA TGCGCCAGCAGTCATCCAGGGAACGGGAGGAGCACAGATACGCAGTATTTT. Its translation: CASSHPGNGRSTDTQYF.

The chain has TRBV11-2 and TRBJ2-3; 8 bases agree with TRBD2. The CDR3 loop spans 14 amino acids. Germline assignment: CDR1 SGHAT and CDR2 FQNNGV. V trimming: 5 bases; J trimming: 1 base; junction bases outside the gene matches: 2. The CDR3 sequence is CASSNSGGTDTQYF. The CDR3 DNA reads TGTGCCAGCAGCAATAGCGGGGGCACAGATACGCAGTATTTT. Combining the CDR3 with reference TRBV11-2 and TRBJ2-3 gives the whole variable domain EAGVAQSPRYKIIEKRQSVAFWCNPISGHATLYWYQQILGQGPKLLIQFQNNGVVDDSQLPKDRFSAERLKGVDSTLKIQPAKLEDSAVYLCASSNSGGTDTQYFGPGTRLTVL.

This chain uses TRBV28 with TRBJ1-5; 7 nucleotides line up with TRBD1. This CDR3 spans 15 amino acids. Losses at the gene ends were 8 bases for V and 1 base for J; bases not matched to a gene: 8. The germline V gene encodes CDR1 MDHEN and CDR2 SYDVKM. The CDR3, as DNA: TGTGCCAGCCCCCCGGTAGGGGGCAGCAATCAGCCCCAGCATTTT. It is translated as CASPPVGGSNQPQHF.

This clone was seen once. J is TRBJ1-2 and V is TRBV30; weak D call: TRBD1 (5 bases). V lost 0 bases and J 0 bases, leaving 14 bases between the germline ends. Germline CDR1 and CDR2: GTSNPN and SVGIG (reference sequence). This CDR3 spans 16 amino acids. DNA of the CDR3: TGTGCCTGGAGTGTCCGGGGGTCGGAAGCTAACTATGGCTACACCTTC. Its protein is CAWSVRGSEANYGYTF.

The chain carries TRBV5-1 and TRBJ2-1; 11 bases map to TRBD2. V lost 6 bases to trimming and J lost 7 bases; unmatched junction nucleotides: 6. Germline loops: CDR1 SGHRS, CDR2 YFSETQ. This CDR3 is 14 amino acids long. The CDR3 here is CASKLTSGRNEQFF. CDR3 DNA: TGCGCCAGCAAGCTTACTAGCGGGAGAAATGAGCAGTTCTTC. The variable domain in full, completed from reference TRBV5-1 and TRBJ2-1, reads KAGVTQTPRYLIKTRGQQVTLSCSPISGHRSVSWYQQTPGQGLQFLFEYFSETQRNKGNFPGRFSGRQFSNSRSEMNVSTLELGDSALYLCASKLTSGRNEQFFGPGTRLTVL.